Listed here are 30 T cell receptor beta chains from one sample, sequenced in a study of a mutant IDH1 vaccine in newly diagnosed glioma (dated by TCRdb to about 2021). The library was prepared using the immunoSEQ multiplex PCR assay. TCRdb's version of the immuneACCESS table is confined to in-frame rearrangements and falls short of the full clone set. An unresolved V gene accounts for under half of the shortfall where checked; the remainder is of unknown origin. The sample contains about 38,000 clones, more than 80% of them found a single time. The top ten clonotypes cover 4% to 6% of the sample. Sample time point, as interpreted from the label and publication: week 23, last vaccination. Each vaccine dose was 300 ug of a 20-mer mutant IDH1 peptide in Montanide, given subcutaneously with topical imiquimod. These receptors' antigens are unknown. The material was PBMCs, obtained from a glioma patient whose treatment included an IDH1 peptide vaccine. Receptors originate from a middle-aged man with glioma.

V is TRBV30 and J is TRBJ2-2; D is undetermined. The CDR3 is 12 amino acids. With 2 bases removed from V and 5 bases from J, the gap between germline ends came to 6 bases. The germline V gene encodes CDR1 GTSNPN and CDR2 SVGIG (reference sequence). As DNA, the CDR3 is TGTGCCTGGAGTCGGAGTACCGGGGAGCTGTTTTTT. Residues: CAWSRSTGELFF.

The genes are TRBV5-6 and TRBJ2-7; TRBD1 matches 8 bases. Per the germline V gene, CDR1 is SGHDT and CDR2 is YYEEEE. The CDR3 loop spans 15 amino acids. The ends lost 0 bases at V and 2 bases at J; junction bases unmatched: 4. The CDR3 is CASSLGGTGPYEQYF. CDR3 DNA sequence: TGTGCCAGCAGCTTGGGAGGGACAGGCCCCTACGAGCAGTACTTC.

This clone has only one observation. CDR3 sequence: CASIRRGRTGELFF. The CDR3 DNA reads as TGTGCCAGCATCCGCAGGGGGCGAACCGGGGAGCTGTTTTTT. The gene calls are TRBV5-6 and TRBJ2-2; 8 bases agree with TRBD1. This CDR3 contains 14 residues. J was trimmed by 5 bases and V by 6 bases; bases with no gene match: 6. The germline CDR1 and CDR2 sequences are SGHDT and YYEEEE.

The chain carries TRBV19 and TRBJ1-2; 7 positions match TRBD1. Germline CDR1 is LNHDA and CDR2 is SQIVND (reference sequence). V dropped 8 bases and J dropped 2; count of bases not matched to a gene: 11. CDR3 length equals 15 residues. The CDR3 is CASYGRGSGNYGYTF. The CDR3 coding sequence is TGTGCCAGTTACGGCAGGGGGTCAGGGAACTATGGCTACACCTTC.

This CDR3 is CASSHRDRGYEQYF. The CDR3 DNA is TGTGCCAGCAGCCACCGGGACAGGGGCTACGAGCAGTACTTC. The chain carries TRBV7-9 and TRBJ2-7; TRBD1 matches at 10 bases. Germline V gene data show CDR1 as SEHNR and CDR2 as FQNEAQ (reference sequence). The V gene end was trimmed by 5 bases and the J gene end by 3 bases; junction bases not matched to a gene: 4. The CDR3 runs 14 residues. Based on the CDR3 plus reference TRBV7-9 and TRBJ2-7, the full variable domain is DTGVSQNPRHKITKRGQNVTFRCDPISEHNRLYWYRQTLGQGPEFLTYFQNEAQLEKSRLLSDRFSAERPKGSFSTLEIQRTEQGDSAMYLCASSHRDRGYEQYFGPGTRLTVT.

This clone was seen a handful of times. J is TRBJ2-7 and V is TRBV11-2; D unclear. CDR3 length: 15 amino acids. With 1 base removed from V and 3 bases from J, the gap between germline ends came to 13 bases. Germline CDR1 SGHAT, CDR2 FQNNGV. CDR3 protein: CASSLAGGSGYEQYF. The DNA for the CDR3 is TGTGCCAGCAGCTTAGCGGGCGGATCCGGCTACGAGCAGTACTTC.

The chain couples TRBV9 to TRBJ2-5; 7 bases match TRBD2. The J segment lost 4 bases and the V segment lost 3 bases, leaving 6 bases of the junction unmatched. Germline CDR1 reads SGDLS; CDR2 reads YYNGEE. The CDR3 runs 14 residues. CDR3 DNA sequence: TGTGCCAGCAGCGAAACTAGCGTGGGAGAGACCCAGTACTTC. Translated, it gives CASSETSVGETQYF.

The CDR3 DNA reads TGTGCCAGCAGTGCCTCCGGGACAGGGATAACTCAGGAGGAGACCCAGTACTTC. This codes for CASSASGTGITQEETQYF. The gene calls are TRBV6-1 and TRBJ2-5; 9 bases are shared with TRBD1. J gave up 5 bases and V 4 bases, and 17 bases lay outside the gene matches. The length of the CDR3 is 18 residues. Per germline, CDR1 MNHNS and CDR2 SASEGT.

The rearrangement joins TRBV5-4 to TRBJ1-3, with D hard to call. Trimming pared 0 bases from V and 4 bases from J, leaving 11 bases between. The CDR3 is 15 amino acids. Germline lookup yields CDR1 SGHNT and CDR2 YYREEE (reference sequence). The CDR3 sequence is CASSLAGRAGNTIYF. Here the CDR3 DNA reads TGTGCCAGCAGCTTGGCGGGGAGGGCAGGAAACACCATATATTTT.

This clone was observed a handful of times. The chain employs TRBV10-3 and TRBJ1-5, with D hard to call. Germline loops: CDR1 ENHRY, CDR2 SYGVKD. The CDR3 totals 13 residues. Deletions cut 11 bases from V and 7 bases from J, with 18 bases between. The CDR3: CASWEGRIQPQHF. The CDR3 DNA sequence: TGTGCCTCCTGGGAAGGGAGGATCCAGCCCCAGCATTTT.

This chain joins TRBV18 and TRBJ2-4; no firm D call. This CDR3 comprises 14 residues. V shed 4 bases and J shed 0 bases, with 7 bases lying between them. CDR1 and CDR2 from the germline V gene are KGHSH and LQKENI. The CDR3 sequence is CASSRDGAKNIQYF. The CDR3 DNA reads TGTGCCAGCTCACGCGACGGAGCCAAAAACATTCAGTACTTC.

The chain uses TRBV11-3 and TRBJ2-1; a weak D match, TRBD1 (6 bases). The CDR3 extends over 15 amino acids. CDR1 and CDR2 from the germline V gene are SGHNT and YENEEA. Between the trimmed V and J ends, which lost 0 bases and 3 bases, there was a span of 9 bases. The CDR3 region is CASSLERGNYNEQFF. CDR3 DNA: TGTGCCAGCAGCTTAGAGAGGGGGAACTACAATGAGCAGTTCTTC. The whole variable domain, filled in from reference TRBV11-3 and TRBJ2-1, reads EAGVVQSPRYKIIEKKQPVAFWCNPISGHNTLYWYLQNLGQGPELLIRYENEEAVDDSQLPKDRFSAERLKGVDSTLKIQPAELGDSAVYLCASSLERGNYNEQFFGPGTRLTVL.

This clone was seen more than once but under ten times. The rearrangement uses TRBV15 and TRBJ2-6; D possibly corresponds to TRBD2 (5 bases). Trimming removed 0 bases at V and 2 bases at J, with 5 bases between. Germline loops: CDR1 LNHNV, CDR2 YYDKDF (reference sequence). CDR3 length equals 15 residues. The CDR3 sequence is CATSRERAGANVLTF. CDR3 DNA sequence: TGTGCCACCAGCAGAGAGCGGGCTGGGGCCAACGTCCTGACTTTC.

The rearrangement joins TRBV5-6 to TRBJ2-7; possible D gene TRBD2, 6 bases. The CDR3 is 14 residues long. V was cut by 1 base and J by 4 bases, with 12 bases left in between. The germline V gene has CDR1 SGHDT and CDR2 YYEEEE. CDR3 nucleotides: TGTGCCAGCAGCTTGCACGGGACTTTATACGAGCAGTACTTC. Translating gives CASSLHGTLYEQYF.

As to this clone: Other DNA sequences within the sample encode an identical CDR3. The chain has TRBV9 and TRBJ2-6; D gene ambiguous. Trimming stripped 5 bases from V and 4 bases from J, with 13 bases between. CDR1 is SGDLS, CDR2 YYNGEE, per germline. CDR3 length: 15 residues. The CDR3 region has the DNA TGTGCCAGCAGTCCCGGGTCTTTAGGGGCCAACGTCCTGACTTTC. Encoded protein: CASSPGSLGANVLTF.

In DNA form, the CDR3 reads TGTGCCAGCAGTCCAGGGGCTCTCTATGGCTACACCTTC. It is translated as CASSPGALYGYTF. The chain is built from TRBV27 and TRBJ1-2, with a tentative D call TRBD1 (6 bases). The V gene's germline CDR1 is MNHEY and CDR2 SMNVEV (reference sequence). This CDR3 has 13 amino acids. V lost 5 bases and J lost 4, with 11 bases in between.

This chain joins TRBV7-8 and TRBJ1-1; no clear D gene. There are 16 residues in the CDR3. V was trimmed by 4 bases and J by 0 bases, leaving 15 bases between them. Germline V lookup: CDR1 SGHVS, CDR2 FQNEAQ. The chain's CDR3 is CASSSKPSGLNTEAFF. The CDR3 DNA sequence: TGTGCCAGCAGCTCAAAACCGTCAGGATTGAACACTGAAGCTTTCTTT. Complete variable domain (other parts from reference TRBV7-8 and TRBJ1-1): GAGVSQSPRYKVAKRGQDVALRCDPISGHVSLFWYQQALGQGPEFLTYFQNEAQLDKSGLPSDRFFAERPEGSVSTLKIQRTQQEDSAVYLCASSSKPSGLNTEAFFGQGTRLTVV.

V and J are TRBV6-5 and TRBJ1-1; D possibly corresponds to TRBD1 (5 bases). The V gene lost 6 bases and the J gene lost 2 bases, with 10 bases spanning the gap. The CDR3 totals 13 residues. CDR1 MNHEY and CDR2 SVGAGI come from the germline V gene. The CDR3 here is CASSEGRNTEAFF. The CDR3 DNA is TGTGCCAGCAGCGAGGGGCGAAACACTGAAGCTTTCTTT.

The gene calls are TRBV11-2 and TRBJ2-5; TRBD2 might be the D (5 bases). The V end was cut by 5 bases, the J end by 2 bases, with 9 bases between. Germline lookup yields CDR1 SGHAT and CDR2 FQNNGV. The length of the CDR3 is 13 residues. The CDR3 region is CASSVTKQETQYF. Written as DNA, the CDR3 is TGTGCCAGCAGCGTGACTAAACAAGAGACCCAGTACTTC.

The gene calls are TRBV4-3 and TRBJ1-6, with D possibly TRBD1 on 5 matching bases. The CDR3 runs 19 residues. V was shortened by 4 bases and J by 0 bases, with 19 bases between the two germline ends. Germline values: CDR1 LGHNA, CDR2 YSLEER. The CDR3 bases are TGCGCCAGCAGCCCGGCAAGGGCAGGGCTGAGCTCCTATAATTCACCCCTCCACTTT. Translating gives CASSPARAGLSSYNSPLHF.

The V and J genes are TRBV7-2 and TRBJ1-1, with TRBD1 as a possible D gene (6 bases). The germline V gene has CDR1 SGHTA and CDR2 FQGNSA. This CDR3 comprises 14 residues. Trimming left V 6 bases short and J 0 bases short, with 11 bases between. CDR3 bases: TGTGCCAGCAGTTGGGGGGGCATGAACACTGAAGCTTTCTTT. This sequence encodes CASSWGGMNTEAFF.

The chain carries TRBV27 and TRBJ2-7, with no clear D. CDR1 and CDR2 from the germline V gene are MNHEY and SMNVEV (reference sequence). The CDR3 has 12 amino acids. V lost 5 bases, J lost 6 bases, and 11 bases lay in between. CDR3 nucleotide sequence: TGTGCCAGCAGTCCCCTGGGCGGCGAGCAGTACTTC. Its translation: CASSPLGGEQYF.

CDR3 in amino acids: CASSRSGGETQYF. The CDR3 DNA sequence: TGTGCCAGCAGCCGTAGCGGGGGAGAGACCCAGTACTTC. The chain uses TRBV11-3 and TRBJ2-5, with 9 bases that match TRBD2. The V gene end was trimmed by 5 bases and the J gene end by 4 bases; junction bases not matched to a gene: 2. The CDR3 extends over 13 amino acids. Germline assignment: CDR1 SGHNT and CDR2 YENEEA.

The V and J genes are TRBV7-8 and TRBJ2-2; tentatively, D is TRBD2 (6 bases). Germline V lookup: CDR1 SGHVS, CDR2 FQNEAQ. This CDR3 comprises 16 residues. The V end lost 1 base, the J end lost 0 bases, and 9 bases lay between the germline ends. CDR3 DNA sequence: TGTGCCAGCAGCTTAGTCCAGCGGGCGAACACCGGGGAGCTGTTTTTT. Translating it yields CASSLVQRANTGELFF.

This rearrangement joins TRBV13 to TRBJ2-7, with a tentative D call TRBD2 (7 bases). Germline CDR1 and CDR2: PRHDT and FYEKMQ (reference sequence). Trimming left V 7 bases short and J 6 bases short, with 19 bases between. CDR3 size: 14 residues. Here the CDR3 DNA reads TGTGCCAGCAACCAAAGGGGGGGGCCCGGCGAGCAGTACTTC. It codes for CASNQRGGPGEQYF. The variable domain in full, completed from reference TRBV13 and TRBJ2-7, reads AAGVIQSPRHLIKEKRETATLKCYPIPRHDTVYWYQQGPGQDPQFLISFYEKMQSDKGSIPDRFSAQQFSDYHSELNMSSLELGDSALYFCASNQRGGPGEQYFGPGTRLTVT.

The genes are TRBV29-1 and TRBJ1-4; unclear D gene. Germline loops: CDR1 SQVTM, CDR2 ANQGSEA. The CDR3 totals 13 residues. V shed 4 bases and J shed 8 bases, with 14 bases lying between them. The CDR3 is CSVGDTPTEKLFF. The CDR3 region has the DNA TGCAGCGTTGGTGACACCCCAACGGAAAAACTGTTTTTT.

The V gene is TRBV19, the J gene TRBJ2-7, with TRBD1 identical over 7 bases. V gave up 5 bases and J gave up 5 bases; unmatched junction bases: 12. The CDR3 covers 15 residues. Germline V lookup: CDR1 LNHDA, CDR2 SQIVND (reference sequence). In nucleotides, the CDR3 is TGTGCCAGTAGTGAAAGGACAGGAGTCCGAAACGAGCAGTACTTC. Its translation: CASSERTGVRNEQYF.

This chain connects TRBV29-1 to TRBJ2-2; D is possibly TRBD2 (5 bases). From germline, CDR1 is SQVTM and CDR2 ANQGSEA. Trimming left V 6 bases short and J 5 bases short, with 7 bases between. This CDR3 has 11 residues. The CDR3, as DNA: TGCAGCGTGGGAGAGACCGGGGAGCTGTTTTTT. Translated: CSVGETGELFF.

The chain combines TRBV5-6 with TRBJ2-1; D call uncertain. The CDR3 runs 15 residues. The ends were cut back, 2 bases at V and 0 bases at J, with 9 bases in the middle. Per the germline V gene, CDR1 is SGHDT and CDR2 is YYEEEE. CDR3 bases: TGTGCCAGCAGCTTTGAGCTGAGCTCCTACAATGAGCAGTTCTTC. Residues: CASSFELSSYNEQFF.

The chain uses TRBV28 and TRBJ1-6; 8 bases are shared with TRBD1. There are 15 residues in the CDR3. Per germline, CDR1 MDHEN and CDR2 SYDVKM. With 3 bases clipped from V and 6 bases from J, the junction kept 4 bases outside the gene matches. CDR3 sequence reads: CASSFGTGGNSPLHF. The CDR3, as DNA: TGTGCCAGCAGTTTCGGGACAGGTGGTAATTCACCCCTCCACTTT.